This T cell receptor beta chain is from a study of response to subunit inactivated influenza vaccine. General observations from the study: Researchers suggested that each seasonal influenza vaccination recruits few new T cells.

This clonotype came up a few times. Its matching antigen is unknown. TCRdb redid the calling of the RT-PCR reads with MiXCR, one entry per CDR3 protein. The profile shows approximately 530,000 distinct CDR3 sequences, less than 10% of them singletons. Germline V CDR1 and CDR2: SGHDN, FVKESK. V was shortened by 2 bases and J by 0 bases, with 7 bases between the two germline ends. CDR3 length: 15 amino acids. The sequencing here drew on PBMCs from blood, taken 23 to 25 months after vaccination. The sequence came from a man aged 45 to 75 who received an inactivated influenza vaccine. The J gene is TRBJ2-2, the V gene TRBV14; D unresolved. The CDR3: CASSQNRANTGELFF. CDR3 DNA sequence: TGTGCCAGCAGCCAAAACAGAGCGAACACCGGGGAGCTGTTTTTT.